The clone carrying this TCR beta chain has just one count. Its antigen is currently unknown. This record comes from a study of CD8+ T cells in alopecia areata. Trimming removed 3 bases at V and 0 bases at J, with 10 bases between. The germline CDR1 and CDR2 sequences are SGDLS and YYNGEE. CDR3 length equals 16 residues. As the sequencing template, cDNA was produced by extracting RNA and reverse transcribing it. Using immunoSEQ multiplex PCR, the repertoire was profiled, and TCRdb retains in-frame clones only, with some absent. The top ten clones hold around 5% of a sample with some 180,000 clones, 56% of them seen once. Study observations and caveats: When scalp samples are sequenced, resident alphabeta T cells of normal skin are also captured. Lesional scalp exceeded normal scalp in clonality, especially in alopecia totalis/universalis.

Sample: CD8+ T cells sorted from blood. This chain uses TRBV9 with TRBJ2-6; possibly TRBD2 for D (5 bases). This TCR came from a human donor in good health. The CDR3 here is CASSAPGISGANVLTF. CDR3 coding DNA: TGTGCCAGCAGCGCCCCCGGGATCTCTGGGGCCAACGTCCTGACTTTC. The full variable domain, its missing parts supplied by reference TRBV9 and TRBJ2-6, is DSGVTQTPKHLITATGQRVTLRCSPRSGDLSVYWYQQSLDQGLQFLIQYYNGEERAKGNILERFSAQQFPDLHSELNLSSLELGDSALYFCASSAPGISGANVLTFGAGSRLTVL.